Listed below are T cell receptor beta chains from one sample, sequenced in a study of T cells after yellow fever vaccination. TCRdb recomputed calls from the 5' RACE reads with MiXCR, one row per CDR3 protein. The table shows a few hundred thousand distinct CDR3 sequences, with 6.9% occurring only once. This specimen consisted of CD4+ T cells sorted from PBMCs, obtained 15 days after the yellow fever booster vaccination. These receptors came from a man aged 30 to 45 who received the YFV17D yellow fever vaccine. The CDR3 runs from the conserved cysteine through the conserved F or W. The order of the fields is J gene, CDR3 length, D gene, clone size, V gene, CDR3 protein, CDR3 DNA. The D gene is left open where the match is weak. The size entry is marked missing in some rows and otherwise reads once, few, many or a size class.

>TRBJ1-3|14|-|few|TRBV20-1
CSARPGSSGNTIYF
TGCAGTGCTAGACCCGGGAGCTCTGGAAACACCATATATTTT
>TRBJ1-1|13|-|many|TRBV2
CASSATRSTEAFF
TGTGCCAGCAGTGCGACTAGGAGCACTGAAGCTTTCTTT
>TRBJ1-5|16|TRBD1|few|TRBV7-8
CASSVGKDRGYQPQHF
TGTGCCAGCAGCGTAGGAAAAGACAGGGGTTATCAGCCCCAGCATTTT
>TRBJ2-3|14|TRBD2|many|TRBV29-1
CSVVSGGFTDTQYF
TGCAGCGTTGTTAGCGGGGGTTTCACAGATACGCAGTATTTT
>TRBJ2-7|13|TRBD1|-|TRBV30
CACSLDRAREQYF
TGTGCCTGTTCCCTGGACAGGGCTCGCGAGCAGTACTTC
>TRBJ2-3|15|-|few|TRBV4-3
CASSQGGTHTDTQYF
TGCGCCAGCAGCCAAGGGGGGACGCACACAGATACGCAGTATTTT
>TRBJ2-4|13|TRBD2|few|TRBV12-3/TRBV12-4
CASSSRGGNIQYF
TGTGCCAGCAGTAGCCGGGGGGGGAACATTCAGTACTTC
>TRBJ2-7|15|-|few|TRBV5-1
CASSFLQGSWYEQYF
TGCGCCAGCAGCTTCCTACAGGGTTCATGGTACGAGCAGTACTTC
>TRBJ2-7|15|-|few|TRBV5-1
CASSPQAGRSYEQYF
TGCGCCAGCAGCCCCCAGGCTGGAAGGAGCTACGAGCAGTACTTC
>TRBJ2-7|16|-|few|TRBV6-2/TRBV6-3
CASSYSTVNREGEQYF
TGTGCCAGCAGTTACTCGACGGTAAACAGGGAAGGCGAGCAGTACTTC
>TRBJ1-4|16|-|many|TRBV14
CASSQGLAISYEKLFF
TGTGCCAGCAGCCAAGGGTTGGCGATCAGTTATGAAAAACTGTTTTTT
>TRBJ2-1|15|TRBD1|-|TRBV6-5
CASSYRGLGYNEQFF
TGTGCCAGCAGTTACAGGGGGCTTGGCTACAATGAGCAGTTCTTC
>TRBJ2-7|14|-|few|TRBV7-8
CASSYTTSSYEQYF
TGTGCCAGCAGCTACACCACCAGCTCCTACGAGCAGTACTTC
>TRBJ1-4|19|TRBD1|-|TRBV6-4
CASRPSHLTGTATNEKLFF
TGTGCCAGCAGACCATCTCACTTGACAGGGACAGCAACTAATGAAAAACTGTTTTTT
>TRBJ2-5|15|TRBD2|many|TRBV20-1
CSARLAGGGGETQYF
TGCAGTGCTAGACTAGCGGGAGGCGGAGGGGAGACCCAGTACTTC
>TRBJ2-1|14|-|-|TRBV5-1
CASSLAGQDNEQFF
TGCGCCAGCAGCTTGGCAGGACAAGACAATGAGCAGTTCTTC
>TRBJ1-2|13|-|-|TRBV24-1
CATSDLSGDGYTF
TGTGCCACCAGTGATTTAAGCGGGGATGGCTACACCTTC
>TRBJ2-1|15|-|many|TRBV20-1
CSATRTPQPYNEQFF
TGCAGTGCTACCAGGACTCCCCAGCCCTACAATGAGCAGTTCTTC
>TRBJ2-7|12|-|-|TRBV3-1
CASRLWSYEQYF
TGTGCCAGCAGGCTATGGTCCTACGAGCAGTACTTC
>TRBJ1-1|14|-|many|TRBV5-1
CASRWSPGDTEAFF
TGCGCCAGCAGGTGGTCCCCGGGGGACACTGAAGCTTTCTTT
>TRBJ2-7|14|-|few|TRBV5-4
CASSSPGGPYEQYF
TGTGCCAGCAGCTCCCCGGGGGGCCCCTACGAGCAGTACTTC
>TRBJ1-2|13|-|once|TRBV19
CASSLLRGDGYTF
TGTGCCAGTAGCCTTCTGCGGGGGGACGGCTACACCTTC
>TRBJ1-4|13|-|many|TRBV7-2
CASSLVGAEKLFF
TGTGCCAGCAGCTTAGTCGGAGCTGAAAAACTGTTTTTT
>TRBJ2-5|17|TRBD2|few|TRBV7-2
CASSSLAGGPVGETQYF
TGTGCCAGCAGCTCTCTAGCGGGAGGGCCGGTGGGAGAGACCCAGTACTTC
>TRBJ1-2|16|-|many|TRBV7-9
CASSADFLTANYGYTF
TGTGCCAGCAGCGCCGACTTTCTGACAGCTAACTATGGCTACACCTTC
>TRBJ1-5|13|-|many|TRBV6-1
CASRGGSNQPQHF
TGTGCCAGCAGGGGTGGCAGCAATCAGCCCCAGCATTTT
>TRBJ2-4|15|-|many|TRBV20-1
CSARDYSLAKNIQYF
TGCAGTGCTAGAGATTACTCCCTCGCCAAAAACATTCAGTACTTC
>TRBJ2-1|14|TRBD1|-|TRBV12-3/TRBV12-4
CASSPRDRVNEQFF
TGTGCCAGCAGCCCCCGGGACAGGGTCAATGAGCAGTTCTTC
>TRBJ2-2|15|-|many|TRBV6-2/TRBV6-3
CASSSGRLGTGELFF
TGTGCCAGCAGTTCAGGACGGCTGGGCACCGGGGAGCTGTTTTTT
>TRBJ2-7|15|TRBD2|many|TRBV4-3
CASSQDLTSGYEQYF
TGCGCCAGCAGCCAAGATCTTACTAGCGGTTACGAGCAGTACTTC
>TRBJ2-7|15|-|many|TRBV28
CASSPQGERSDEQYF
TGTGCCAGCAGTCCCCAGGGAGAGAGGTCAGACGAGCAGTACTTC
>TRBJ1-1|14|-|many|TRBV6-5
CASSRQAPDTEAFF
TGTGCCAGCAGTAGACAGGCCCCGGACACTGAAGCTTTCTTT
>TRBJ2-3|16|-|many|TRBV4-2
CASSPKGDGSTDTQYF
TGTGCCAGCAGCCCGAAGGGAGACGGTAGCACAGATACGCAGTATTTT
>TRBJ2-4|14|TRBD2|few|TRBV7-8
CASSPSGKGNIQYF
TGTGCCAGCAGCCCGAGCGGGAAGGGAAACATTCAGTACTTC
>TRBJ2-5|13|-|few|TRBV12-3/TRBV12-4
CASSFWGQETQYF
TGTGCCAGCAGTTTTTGGGGCCAAGAGACCCAGTACTTC
>TRBJ2-3|19|TRBD2|few|TRBV27
CASSLLAVRARRRTDTQYF
TGTGCCAGCAGTCTACTAGCGGTTAGGGCGAGGCGTCGCACAGATACGCAGTATTTT
>TRBJ1-4|13|-|few|TRBV12-3/TRBV12-4
CASSLGLKEKLFF
TGTGCCAGCAGCCTAGGTCTCAAAGAAAAACTGTTTTTT
>TRBJ2-2|14|-|-|TRBV20-1
CSARGRGSTGELFF
TGCAGTGCCAGGGGGAGGGGGAGCACCGGGGAGCTGTTTTTT
>TRBJ2-3|14|-|many|TRBV9
CASRPTGSTDTQYF
TGTGCCAGCAGACCAACAGGGAGCACAGATACGCAGTATTTT
>TRBJ2-3|16|-|few|TRBV11-2
CASSPISGSLTDTQYF
TGTGCCAGCAGCCCAATTTCCGGGAGCCTTACAGATACGCAGTATTTT
>TRBJ2-1|16|TRBD2|few|TRBV11-2
CASSLSPGLALNEQFF
TGTGCCAGCAGCCTCTCTCCGGGACTAGCGTTGAATGAGCAGTTCTTC
>TRBJ2-3|17|-|many|TRBV28
CASSAPLSAESTDTQYF
TGTGCCAGCAGTGCCCCATTAAGCGCGGAGAGCACAGATACGCAGTATTTT
>TRBJ2-1|16|TRBD2|few|TRBV18
CASSPGAGVRNNEQFF
TGTGCCAGCTCACCAGGGGCGGGAGTTCGAAACAATGAGCAGTTCTTC
>TRBJ1-1|16|-|-|TRBV5-5
CASSLNRLPMNTEAFF
TGTGCCAGCAGCTTGAACCGGCTGCCGATGAACACTGAAGCTTTCTTT
>TRBJ2-2|16|TRBD1|-|TRBV25-1
CASSDPGTGITGELFF
TGTGCCAGCAGTGACCCCGGGACAGGGATCACCGGGGAGCTGTTTTTT
>TRBJ2-2|18|TRBD2|few|TRBV7-8
CASSLAFLAGGNTGELFF
TGTGCCAGCAGCTTAGCCTTTCTAGCGGGAGGGAACACCGGGGAGCTGTTTTTT
>TRBJ1-6|13|-|few|TRBV10-2
CASSALDNSPLHF
TGCGCCAGCAGTGCCCTGGATAATTCACCCCTCCACTTT
>TRBJ2-3|15|TRBD2|many|TRBV20-1
CSARGLAGDVDTQYF
TGCAGTGCTCGTGGACTAGCGGGAGATGTTGATACGCAGTATTTT
>TRBJ1-1|14|-|few|TRBV15
CATSRGQPNTEAFF
TGTGCCACCAGCAGAGGACAGCCGAACACTGAAGCTTTCTTT
>TRBJ2-2|16|-|many|TRBV28
CASSRGASPNTGELFF
TGTGCCAGCAGTCGCGGGGCCAGCCCGAACACCGGGGAGCTGTTTTTT
>TRBJ2-7|14|TRBD1|-|TRBV25-1
CASSVGTVPYEQYF
TGTGCCAGCAGTGTAGGGACAGTTCCCTACGAGCAGTACTTC
>TRBJ2-3|14|-|-|TRBV7-9
CASVRDVRSDTQYF
TGTGCCAGCGTCCGGGACGTAAGATCAGATACGCAGTATTTT
>TRBJ2-5|12|-|few|TRBV20-1
CSAKSGSETQYF
TGCAGTGCTAAGAGTGGGTCGGAGACCCAGTACTTC
>TRBJ2-2|17|TRBD1|-|TRBV14
CASSLYSGQGRPGELFF
TGTGCCAGCAGCCTCTACTCCGGACAGGGACGACCCGGGGAGCTGTTTTTT
>TRBJ1-2|16|TRBD1|many|TRBV5-1
CASSKTRQGAELGYTF
TGCGCCAGCAGCAAGACCAGACAGGGGGCTGAATTGGGCTACACCTTC